This TCR beta chain was found in a study of T cell responses to AZD1222 COVID-19 vaccine. The germline gives CDR1 MNHNY, CDR2 SVGAGI (reference sequence). The V and J ends lost 6 bases and 3 bases, in that order; junction bases with no gene match: 6. This CDR3 is 15 amino acids long. General study points: Recipients of two AZD1222 doses showed rising Spike-specific TCR breadth and depth. Nearly half of the spike-specific TCRs reportedly recognize variant regions that carry no mutations. Spike as a whole was targeted by vaccine-associated CD4 TCRs, dominant at 160-218 and 743-854.

About this clone itself: Its antigen is not identified.

Here immunoSEQ multiplex PCR was the method, and the copy in TCRdb shows in-frame clones only, minus some. The table has about 100,000 clones, more than 70% seen once. The sequence was collected from an adult in good health. Sequences were derived from peripheral blood, sampled on day 0 of AZD1222 vaccination. The gene calls are TRBV6-6 and TRBJ2-1; 9 nucleotides match TRBD2. CDR3 sequence reads: CASRFGLAYYNEQFF. Written as DNA, the CDR3 is TGTGCCAGCAGGTTCGGACTAGCGTACTACAATGAGCAGTTCTTC.